These 23 T cell receptor beta chains were sequenced from one sample in a study of cytotoxic CD8 clonotypes in ibrutinib-treated CLL. Profiled with immunoSEQ multiplex PCR; TCRdb holds only in-frame clones, not every one. The data contain 150,000 to 200,000 clones, approximately 91% of them seen just once; the ten biggest clones take up about 2.9%. The input for sequencing was PBMCs, taken at disease progression, from a patient treated with ibrutinib. All receptors come from a human donor with chronic lymphocytic leukemia.

V is TRBV27 and J is TRBJ2-7; unclear D gene. The CDR3 has 12 residues. CDR1 MNHEY and CDR2 SMNVEV come from the germline V gene (reference sequence). Trimming pared 2 bases from V and 4 bases from J, leaving 6 bases between. CDR3 DNA sequence: TGTGCCAGCAGTTTAAAAGGGTACGAGCAGTACTTC. Amino acid sequence: CASSLKGYEQYF.

CDR3 bases: TGTGCCAGCAGAACCCCTGGGCTAGCGCCTTACAATGAGCAGTTCTTC. It specifies CASRTPGLAPYNEQFF. The V and J genes are TRBV27 and TRBJ2-1, with D perhaps matching TRBD2 (6 bases). The CDR3 sequence is 16 residues long. Trimming took off 6 bases at V and 4 bases at J, with 19 bases between the two ends. Germline V lookup: CDR1 MNHEY, CDR2 SMNVEV (reference sequence).

The chain couples TRBV7-2 to TRBJ2-2, with a possible D match to TRBD2 (6 bases). The V gene lost 1 base and the J gene lost 6 bases, with 12 bases spanning the gap. CDR1 is SGHTA and CDR2 is FQGNSA in the germline V gene. The CDR3 has 15 amino acids. CDR3 residues: CASSLGVWGAGELFF. The CDR3 nucleotides read TGTGCCAGCAGCTTAGGGGTGTGGGGGGCCGGGGAGCTGTTTTTT.

The V and J genes are TRBV11-3 and TRBJ1-1; the D is unclear. Trimming cost V 0 bases and J 11 bases, with 13 bases left between them. The germline V gene has CDR1 SGHNT and CDR2 YENEEA. The CDR3 covers 13 residues. CDR3 coding DNA: TGTGCCAGCAGCTTAGATCCTCGGAGTTGGGCTTTCTTT. Amino acid sequence: CASSLDPRSWAFF.

This sequence joins TRBV10-1 and TRBJ2-3; the match to TRBD2 covers 9 bases. CDR3 length equals 18 residues. From germline, CDR1 is WNHNN and CDR2 SYGVQD (reference sequence). With 5 bases clipped from V and 1 base from J, the junction kept 13 bases outside the gene matches. The CDR3 protein is CASSLLAGEGSGTDTQYF. CDR3 nucleotides: TGCGCCAGCAGTTTATTAGCGGGAGAGGGATCGGGCACAGATACGCAGTATTTT.

V is TRBV6-5 and J is TRBJ2-7; no firm D call. The germline V gene has CDR1 MNHEY and CDR2 SVGAGI. V lost 6 bases and J lost 3, with 18 bases in between. This CDR3 contains 15 residues. CDR3 sequence: CASRSVLLKGYEQYF. CDR3 nucleotide sequence: TGTGCCAGCAGAAGCGTTCTCCTGAAAGGCTACGAGCAGTACTTC.

This chain's CDR3 is CASSLGWGLAGSWEQYF. The CDR3 DNA sequence: TGCGCCAGCAGCTTGGGATGGGGCCTAGCGGGCTCCTGGGAGCAGTACTTC. The chain uses TRBV5-1 and TRBJ2-7; TRBD2 aligns across 8 bases. The CDR3 covers 17 residues. Trimming at V came to 0 bases and at J to 7 bases, leaving 15 bases not matched to a gene. Germline CDR1 is SGHRS and CDR2 is YFSETQ.

This clone was recorded only once. This chain connects TRBV19 to TRBJ1-2, with unresolved D. The germline CDR1 and CDR2 sequences are LNHDA and SQIVND (reference sequence). The V and J ends lost 3 bases and 1 base respectively, with 9 bases between them. This CDR3 contains 14 residues. In DNA form, the CDR3 reads TGTGCCAGTAGTATCGGTGCTTTTAACTATGGCTACACCTTC. This gives the protein CASSIGAFNYGYTF.

The V gene is TRBV9, the J gene TRBJ1-1, with D tentatively TRBD1 (6 bases). Per the germline V gene, CDR1 is SGDLS and CDR2 is YYNGEE. Between the trimmed V and J ends, which lost 4 bases and 0 bases, there was a span of 13 bases. CDR3 length equals 15 residues. CDR3 loop: CASSPTRGLNTEAFF. Here the CDR3 DNA reads TGTGCCAGCAGCCCCACCAGGGGTCTGAACACTGAAGCTTTCTTT.

The gene calls are TRBV19 and TRBJ2-1, with 9 bases matching TRBD1. Germline V lookup: CDR1 LNHDA, CDR2 SQIVND (reference sequence). After removal of 7 bases from V and 9 bases from J, the junction contained 19 bases not matched to a gene. The CDR3 has 17 amino acids. The CDR3 spells CASKKKSGQGFEGEQFF. As DNA, the CDR3 is TGTGCCAGTAAGAAAAAGTCGGGACAGGGTTTTGAGGGTGAGCAGTTCTTC. The full variable domain, with the rest looked up from reference TRBV19 and TRBJ2-1, is DGGITQSPKYLFRKEGQNVTLSCEQNLNHDAMYWYRQDPGQGLRLIYYSQIVNDFQKGDIAEGYSVSREKKESFPLTVTSAQKNPTAFYLCASKKKSGQGFEGEQFFGPGTRLTVL.

The rearrangement uses TRBV2 and TRBJ2-7; D is ambiguous. This CDR3 is built from 16 residues. Trimming left V 2 bases short and J 0 bases short, with 14 bases between. Germline V gives CDR1 SNHLY, CDR2 FYNNEI. Written as DNA, the CDR3 is TGTGCCAGCAGTGAAAGTGCCGGAATAAGCTCCTACGAGCAGTACTTC. Translating it yields CASSESAGISSYEQYF.

V usage is TRBV2 and J usage is TRBJ2-3; 14 bases are a match to TRBD2. V was clipped by 5 bases and J by 5 bases; unmatched bases: 6. Germline-derived CDR1 and CDR2 are SNHLY and FYNNEI. This CDR3 spans 16 amino acids. For the CDR3, the DNA is TGTGCCAGCAGTTACGGGACTAGCGGGAGTATAGATACGCAGTATTTT. Translation gives CASSYGTSGSIDTQYF.

V usage is TRBV10-2 and J usage is TRBJ1-1; TRBD1 might be the D (5 bases). Germline-derived CDR1 and CDR2 are WSHSY and SAAADI. The CDR3 covers 14 residues. Between the trimmed V and J ends, which lost 4 bases and 3 bases, there was a span of 12 bases. CDR3 sequence (DNA): TGCGCCAGCAGTGTCGAGGGGCAGGACACTGAAGCTTTCTTT. The encoded protein is CASSVEGQDTEAFF.

In DNA form, the CDR3 reads TGTGCCAGCAGTGGGGACAGGGGTCCAGATACGCAGTATTTT. This codes for CASSGDRGPDTQYF. The chain joins TRBV6-1 to TRBJ2-3, with 10 bases matching TRBD1. The CDR3 is made up of 14 amino acids. Germline V CDR1 and CDR2: MNHNS, SASEGT. Trimming at V came to 4 bases and at J to 4 bases, leaving 2 bases not matched to a gene.

The chain employs TRBV7-3 and TRBJ2-7; 10 bases agree with TRBD1. V was clipped by 5 bases and J by 3 bases; unmatched bases: 4. CDR3 size: 14 residues. Germline-derived CDR1 and CDR2 are SGHTA and FQGTGA. CDR3 region: CASSPGDRGYEQYF. Written as DNA, the CDR3 is TGTGCCAGCAGCCCAGGGGACAGGGGCTACGAGCAGTACTTC. Full variable domain (remainder filled in from reference TRBV7-3 and TRBJ2-7): GAGVSQTPSNKVTEKGKYVELRCDPISGHTALYWYRQSLGQGPEFLIYFQGTGAADDSGLPNDRFFAVRPEGSVSTLKIQRTERGDSAVYLCASSPGDRGYEQYFGPGTRLTVT.

The V gene is TRBV15, the J gene TRBJ1-1, with D perhaps matching TRBD1 (5 bases). Per the germline V gene, CDR1 is LNHNV and CDR2 is YYDKDF (reference sequence). This CDR3 region has 13 residues. Trimming took off 9 bases at V and 8 bases at J, with 19 bases between the two ends. The CDR3 bases are TGTGCCACGAAAAGGGGCAGGGTAGTCGAAGCTTTCTTT. Its translation is CATKRGRVVEAFF.

The V and J genes are TRBV5-1 and TRBJ2-3; 14 bases match TRBD2. This CDR3 has 21 amino acids. Germline V gene data show CDR1 as SGHRS and CDR2 as YFSETQ. Losses at the gene ends were 4 bases for V and 6 bases for J; bases not matched to a gene: 22. The CDR3, as DNA: TGCGCCAGCAGCCAACGGGGCCCGGGACTAGCGGGAGAGCCAGGGGTGGATACGCAGTATTTT. It translates to CASSQRGPGLAGEPGVDTQYF.

This chain links TRBV2 with TRBJ1-1; 9 nucleotides align to TRBD1. The germline gives CDR1 SNHLY, CDR2 FYNNEI. The CDR3 loop spans 14 amino acids. J was trimmed by 6 bases and V by 4 bases; bases with no gene match: 6. The CDR3 region is CASSVDRGISEAFF. The CDR3 DNA sequence: TGTGCCAGCAGTGTTGACAGGGGGATCTCTGAAGCTTTCTTT.

The rearrangement uses TRBV6-1 and TRBJ2-2, with D possibly TRBD1 on 7 matching bases. Germline CDR1 and CDR2: MNHNS and SASEGT. The V end lost 8 bases, the J end lost 0 bases, and 10 bases lay between the germline ends. This CDR3 contains 14 residues. This CDR3 reads CASCGTANTGELFF. The CDR3 DNA follows: TGTGCCAGCTGCGGGACAGCGAACACCGGGGAGCTGTTTTTT.

The CDR3 region is CASSLGPQGVSNTEAFF. The CDR3 DNA follows: TGCGCCAGCAGCTTGGGGCCACAGGGGGTCTCGAACACTGAAGCTTTCTTT. The chain joins TRBV5-1 to TRBJ1-1; 8 positions match TRBD1. CDR3 length: 17 residues. Germline values: CDR1 SGHRS, CDR2 YFSETQ. V was pared by 0 bases and J by 1 base, with 8 bases of the junction left unmatched.

The sample holds a few counts of this clone. The rearrangement joins TRBV21-1 to TRBJ1-4. TRBV21-1 is annotated as a pseudogene. This CDR3 contains 14 residues. The CDR3 DNA follows: TGTGCCAGCAGTAGACCTAGCAGCGGCGAAAAACTGTTTTTT. Residues: CASSRPSSGEKLFF.

The chain uses TRBV4-1 and TRBJ1-2, with TRBD1 matching 8 bases. Germline CDR1 reads MGHRA; CDR2 reads YSYEKL. This CDR3 is 16 amino acids long. With 3 bases clipped from V and 0 bases from J, the junction kept 6 bases outside the gene matches. The CDR3: CASSQVGTGTNYGYTF. The CDR3 region has the DNA TGCGCCAGCAGCCAGGTGGGGACAGGTACTAACTATGGCTACACCTTC.

The chain recombines TRBV18 with TRBJ2-1; D is unresolved. The length of the CDR3 is 13 residues. V lost 5 bases, J lost 5 bases, and 10 bases lay in between. CDR1 is KGHSH, CDR2 LQKENI, per germline. CDR3 protein: CASSSGTHNEQFF. The CDR3 DNA reads as TGTGCCAGCTCATCTGGAACCCACAATGAGCAGTTCTTC.